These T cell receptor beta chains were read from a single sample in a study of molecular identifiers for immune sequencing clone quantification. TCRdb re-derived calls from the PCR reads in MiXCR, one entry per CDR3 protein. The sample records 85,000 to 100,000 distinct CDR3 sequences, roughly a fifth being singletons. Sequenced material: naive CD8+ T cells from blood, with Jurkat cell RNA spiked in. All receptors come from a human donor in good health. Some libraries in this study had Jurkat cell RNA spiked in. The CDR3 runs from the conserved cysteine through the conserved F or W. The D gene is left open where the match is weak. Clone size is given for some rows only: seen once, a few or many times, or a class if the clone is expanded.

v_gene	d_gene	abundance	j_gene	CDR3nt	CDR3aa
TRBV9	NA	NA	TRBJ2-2	TGTGCCAGCAGCAATCCTCAAAGGGACTCCCACACCGGGGAGCTGTTTTTT	CASSNPQRDSHTGELFF
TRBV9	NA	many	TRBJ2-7	TGTGCCAGCAGCCCGGACTGGGGGGTTCACGAGCAGTACTTC	CASSPDWGVHEQYF
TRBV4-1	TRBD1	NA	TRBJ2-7	TGCGCCAGCAGCCACGACAGGGGCACCTACGAGCAGTACTTC	CASSHDRGTYEQYF
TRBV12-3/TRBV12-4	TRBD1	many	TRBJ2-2	TGTGCCAGCCGATCTCAGGGGGCGGACACCGGGGAGCTGTTTTTT	CASRSQGADTGELFF
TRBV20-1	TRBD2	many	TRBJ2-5	TGCAGTGCTAGCTCTGGGACTAGCGGGGGGGCCGGTGAGACCCAGTACTTC	CSASSGTSGGAGETQYF
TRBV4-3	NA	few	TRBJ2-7	TGCGCCAGCAGCCAAGATTATTTTGGCACAACCTCTTACGAGCAGTACTTC	CASSQDYFGTTSYEQYF
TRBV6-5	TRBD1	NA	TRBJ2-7	TGTGCCAGCAGAACCGGGACAGGCTCCTACGAGCAGTACTTC	CASRTGTGSYEQYF
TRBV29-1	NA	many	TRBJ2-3	TGCAGCGTTGAAGGCCCTAACAGGGATACGCAGTATTTT	CSVEGPNRDTQYF
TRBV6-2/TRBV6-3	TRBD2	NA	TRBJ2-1	TGTGCCAGCAACTCTAAGCGGGAGGGCATGGATGAGCAGTTCTTC	CASNSKREGMDEQFF
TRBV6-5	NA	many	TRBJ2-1	TGTGCCAGCAGTCGAACCTACAATGAGCAGTTCTTC	CASSRTYNEQFF
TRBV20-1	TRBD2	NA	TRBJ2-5	TGCAGTGCTAGAGATTCGTCCAGCGGGGTTCAAGAGACCCAGTACTTC	CSARDSSSGVQETQYF
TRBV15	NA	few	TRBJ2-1	TGTGCCACCAGCAGATCGGGGGTCTTGGATGCTCGTGAGCAGTTCTTC	CATSRSGVLDAREQFF
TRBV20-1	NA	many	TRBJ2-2	TGCAGTGCTAGAGATATACTAGCATCGAACACCGGGGAGCTGTTTTTT	CSARDILASNTGELFF
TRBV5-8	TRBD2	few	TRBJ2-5	TGTGCCAGCAGCAAAAGGACTAGCGGGGGAGGTGAGACCCAGTACTTC	CASSKRTSGGGETQYF
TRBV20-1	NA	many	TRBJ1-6	TGCAGTGCTAGAGCGGAGGGGATCGTTTCACCCCTCCACTTT	CSARAEGIVSPLHF
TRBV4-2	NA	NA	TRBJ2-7	TGTGCCAGCAGCCAAGATCTTATTATAGCAAATAGGCTCTCCGAGCAGTACTTC	CASSQDLIIANRLSEQYF
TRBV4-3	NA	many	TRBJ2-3	TGCGCCAGCAGCCAAGATGAAAGTCAGGGGACAGATACGCAGTATTTT	CASSQDESQGTDTQYF
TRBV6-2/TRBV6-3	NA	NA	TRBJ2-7	TGTGCCAGCAGTTACAGCCTCTCCTACGAGCAGTACTTC	CASSYSLSYEQYF
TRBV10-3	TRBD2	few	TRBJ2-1	TGTGCCATCAGTGTGACTAGCGGTAACAATGAGCAGTTCTTC	CAISVTSGNNEQFF
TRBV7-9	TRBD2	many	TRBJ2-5	TGTGCCAGCAGCTTAGCCGCAGGCTCAGGGACTAGCGAGGTCGGGGCCCAGTACTTC	CASSLAAGSGTSEVGAQYF
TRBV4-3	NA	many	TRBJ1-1	TGCGCCAGCAGCATATCAGAGATGACTGAAGCTTTCTTT	CASSISEMTEAFF
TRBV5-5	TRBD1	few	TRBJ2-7	TGTGCCAGCAGCTTGGGGACAGGGCCCCTGGAGCAGTACTTC	CASSLGTGPLEQYF
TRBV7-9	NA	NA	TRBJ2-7	TGTGCCAGCAGCTTCCCAATAGCGGACACGGCCTACGAGCAGTACTTC	CASSFPIADTAYEQYF
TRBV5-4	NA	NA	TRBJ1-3	TGTGCCAGCAGCTTGGCCCCCCAGGACACCATATATTTT	CASSLAPQDTIYF
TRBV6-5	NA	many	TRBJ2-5	TGTGCCAGCAGTTCATACCAGGGGTGGGGGGAGACCCAGTACTTC	CASSSYQGWGETQYF
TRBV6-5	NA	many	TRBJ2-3	TGTGCCAGCAGTTATTGGGGGGCAGATACGCAGTATTTT	CASSYWGADTQYF
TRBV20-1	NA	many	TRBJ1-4	TGCAGTGCTAGAGGCGGGACGAATGAAAAACTGTTTTTT	CSARGGTNEKLFF
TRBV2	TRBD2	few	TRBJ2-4	TGTGCCAGCAGTGAGACTAGCGGGAGTTTCATTCAGTACTTC	CASSETSGSFIQYF
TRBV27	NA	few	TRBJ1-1	TGTGCCAGCAGTTTCGAGGGAAGGAACACTGAAGCTTTCTTT	CASSFEGRNTEAFF
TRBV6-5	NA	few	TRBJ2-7	TGTGCCAGCAGTGTCGACCGGGACATGTATTACGAGCAGTACTTC	CASSVDRDMYYEQYF
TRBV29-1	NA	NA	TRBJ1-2	TGCAGCGTTGAGGGACTGCAGGGTACCTATGGCTACACCTTC	CSVEGLQGTYGYTF
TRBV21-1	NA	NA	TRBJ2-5	TGTGCCAGCGTGCTCGGGGCAGGGGAGACCCAGTACTTC	CASVLGAGETQYF
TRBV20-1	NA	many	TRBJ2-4	TGCAGTGCTAGACGGGGATATGCCAAAAACATTCAGTACTTC	CSARRGYAKNIQYF
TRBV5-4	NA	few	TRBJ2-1	TGTGCGTCCAGCCTTGGGTCCTACAATGAGCAGTTCTTC	CASSLGSYNEQFF
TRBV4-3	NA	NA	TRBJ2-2	TGCGCCAGCAGCCAAGATTTCAGGGGAGGATTGACCGGGGAGCTGTTTTTT	CASSQDFRGGLTGELFF
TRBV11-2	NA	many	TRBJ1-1	TGTGCCAGCAGCCCGACCCGGGTCACTGAAGCTTTCTTT	CASSPTRVTEAFF
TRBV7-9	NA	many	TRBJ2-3	TGTGCCAGCAGCTTAGTGGGGGCATGGGGCACAGATACGCAGTATTTT	CASSLVGAWGTDTQYF
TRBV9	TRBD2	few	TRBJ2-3	TGTGCCAGCAGCTCCGGGGTAGCGGGAGATACGCAGTATTTT	CASSSGVAGDTQYF
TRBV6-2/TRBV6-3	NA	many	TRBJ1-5	TGTGCCAGCGGACGGCATAGCAATCAGCCCCAGCATTTT	CASGRHSNQPQHF
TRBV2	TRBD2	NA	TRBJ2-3	TGTGCCAGCAGTGAAGCGGGGGGGAGTCGTACGCAGTATTTC	CASSEAGGSRTQYF